These 8 T cell receptor beta chains were sequenced from one sample in a study of T cells after yellow fever vaccination. Each CDR3 protein gets one entry after TCRdb re-called the 5' RACE reads with MiXCR. Of around 310,000 distinct CDR3 sequences listed, 3.5% to 4.5% are singletons. The sequencing used PBMCs, collected 15 days after the yellow fever booster vaccination. These receptors all stem from a man in his late teens or twenties who received the YFV17D yellow fever vaccine.

The chain couples TRBV28 to TRBJ2-2; D not certain. In germline, CDR1 is MDHEN, CDR2 SYDVKM. The CDR3 spans 13 residues. V was pared by 5 bases and J by 5 bases, with 9 bases between. The CDR3: CASSTLKTGELFF. The DNA for the CDR3 is TGTGCCAGCAGTACACTGAAGACCGGGGAGCTGTTTTTT. The variable domain in full, completed from reference TRBV28 and TRBJ2-2, reads DVKVTQSSRYLVKRTGEKVFLECVQDMDHENMFWYRQDPGLGLRLIYFSYDVKMKEKGDIPEGYSVSREKKERFSLILESASTNQTSMYLCASSTLKTGELFFGEGSRLTVL.

This clonotype was seen a handful of times. The chain joins TRBV28 to TRBJ2-1; TRBD1 matches 9 bases. V lost 7 bases, J lost 6 bases, and 10 bases stayed unmatched. This CDR3 comprises 15 residues. Per germline, CDR1 MDHEN and CDR2 SYDVKM. The CDR3: CASTSGDRVFNEQFF. The CDR3 DNA reads TGTGCCAGCACAAGTGGGGACAGGGTATTCAATGAGCAGTTCTTC.

Many counts were recorded for this clonotype. V and J are TRBV29-1 and TRBJ2-3, with 12 bases lining up with TRBD2. J lost 4 bases, V lost 3 bases, and 5 bases had no gene match. The CDR3 spans 15 residues. Germline V lookup: CDR1 SQVTM, CDR2 ANQGSEA. The CDR3 region is CSVDPSGGVADTQYF. As DNA, the CDR3 is TGCAGCGTTGACCCTAGCGGGGGGGTCGCAGATACGCAGTATTTT.

This clonotype was counted only a few times. The rearrangement uses TRBV2 and TRBJ2-1; tentatively, D is TRBD2 (7 bases). Germline V CDR1 and CDR2: SNHLY, FYNNEI. The length of the CDR3 is 15 residues. The germline V and J ends were trimmed by 6 bases and 0 bases, with 12 bases remaining between them. The CDR3 DNA reads as TGTGCCAGCAGGAGGGGGGGAACCTCCTACAATGAGCAGTTCTTC. The encoded protein is CASRRGGTSYNEQFF.

This clonotype was observed many times. CDR3 nucleotides: TGTGCCAGCAGCGTAAATGGAGCAGGGGGCTCAGATACGCAGTATTTT. Protein sequence: CASSVNGAGGSDTQYF. The chain uses TRBV9 and TRBJ2-3; TRBD1 aligns across 8 bases. With 1 base clipped from V and 4 bases from J, the junction kept 8 bases outside the gene matches. Germline V gene lookup returns CDR1 SGDLS and CDR2 YYNGEE. The CDR3 is 16 amino acids.

This clonotype came up a few times. This sequence joins TRBV4-3 and TRBJ2-7; either TRBD1 or TRBD2 may fit D (5 bases each). Germline V gene data show CDR1 as LGHNA and CDR2 as YSLEER. The CDR3 runs 15 residues. Trimming shortened V by 0 bases and J by 3 bases, and 12 bases separated the two germline ends. The CDR3 reads CASSQDRGVFYEQYF. In DNA form, the CDR3 reads TGCGCCAGCAGCCAAGATCGAGGGGTTTTCTACGAGCAGTACTTC.

The gene calls are TRBV20-1 and TRBJ1-2; possible D gene TRBD1, 5 bases. Germline V CDR1 and CDR2: DFQATT, SNEGSKA (reference sequence). The V end lost 2 bases, the J end lost 4 bases, and 20 bases lay between the germline ends. CDR3 length: 16 amino acids. CDR3 sequence (DNA): TGCAGTGCTAGACCGAAGGGACTCCATCTACTCTATGGCTACACCTTC. Translating it yields CSARPKGLHLLYGYTF.

This clonotype was found many times. The rearrangement joins TRBV10-3 to TRBJ2-5; maybe TRBD2 (6 bases). This CDR3 has 17 residues. V gave up 0 bases and J gave up 6 bases, with 20 bases separating them. Germline V gene sequence: CDR1 ENHRY, CDR2 SYGVKD. The CDR3 region is CAISESRILASGQTQYF. CDR3 coding DNA: TGTGCCATCAGTGAGTCGAGGATACTAGCCTCTGGACAGACCCAGTACTTC.